A single sample gave rise to the 25 T cell receptor beta chains below, sequenced in a study of spatial heterogeneity in lung cancer. Study-level results: For expanded intratumoral alpha and beta TCRs, counts tracked tumor mutation counts.

As to time point: sample taken at primary tumor resection. No antigens are known for them. TCRdb used MiXCR to reprocess the 5' RACE reads, holding one entry per CDR3 protein. The sample has 7,300 or so distinct CDR3 sequences, about 9.3% seen once. The starting material was lung tumor tissue, obtained at surgery. These receptors all come from a male donor with early-stage non-small cell lung cancer.

The sample holds many counts of this clonotype. The chain recombines TRBV30 with TRBJ2-6; maybe TRBD1 (7 bases). Germline V gene data show CDR1 as GTSNPN and CDR2 as SVGIG (reference sequence). The CDR3 loop spans 15 amino acids. The V gene lost 7 bases and the J gene lost 2 bases, with 15 bases spanning the gap. In DNA form, the CDR3 reads TGTGCCTACGCCAGGGGGGCTGCTGGGGCCAACGTCCTGACTTTC. Amino acids: CAYARGAAGANVLTF.

This clonotype is termed medium-sized. The chain is built from TRBV20-1 and TRBJ1-4; TRBD1 is a possible D gene (5 bases). V dropped 6 bases and J dropped 2 bases, with 13 bases sitting between them. The germline V gene encodes CDR1 DFQATT and CDR2 SNEGSKA (reference sequence). This CDR3 region has 14 residues. The CDR3 reads CSAMAGFTNEKLFF. CDR3 bases: TGCAGTGCCATGGCAGGGTTCACTAATGAAAAACTGTTTTTT.

This clonotype was recorded a few times. The chain links TRBV5-6 to TRBJ1-6; D gene unclear. Trimming left V 1 base short and J 4 bases short, with 6 bases between. The length of the CDR3 is 14 residues. Germline lookup yields CDR1 SGHDT and CDR2 YYEEEE. DNA of the CDR3: TGTGCCAGCAGCTTGTGGGGTTATAATTCACCCCTCCACTTT. Translated, it gives CASSLWGYNSPLHF.

This clonotype is labeled medium-sized. This chain uses TRBV5-5 with TRBJ1-2, with 7 nucleotides matching TRBD1. V trimming: 2 bases; J trimming: 4 bases; junction bases outside the gene matches: 8. Per the germline V gene, CDR1 is SGHKS and CDR2 is YYEKEE (reference sequence). The length of the CDR3 is 15 residues. The DNA for the CDR3 is TGTGCCAGCAGCTTACTGGGGACAGCACTCTATGGCTACACCTTC. This codes for CASSLLGTALYGYTF.

This clonotype has at least ten counts. V gene TRBV27 combines with J gene TRBJ1-4; D is unresolved. The CDR3 spans 16 residues. V was cut by 5 bases and J by 8 bases, with 21 bases left in between. The germline V gene encodes CDR1 MNHEY and CDR2 SMNVEV (reference sequence). CDR3 region: CASSPTVWTEEEKLFF. The CDR3 nucleotides read TGTGCCAGCAGTCCCACCGTTTGGACGGAGGAAGAAAAACTGTTTTTT.

This clonotype was seen a handful of times. The chain joins TRBV5-1 to TRBJ1-2; tentative D call: TRBD1 (6 bases). Trimming shortened V by 0 bases and J by 1 base, and 19 bases separated the two germline ends. The germline V gene encodes CDR1 SGHRS and CDR2 YFSETQ. The CDR3 sequence is 18 residues long. This CDR3 reads CASSLGGTSHRVNYGYTF. CDR3 sequence (DNA): TGCGCCAGCAGCTTGGGGGGAACCTCGCACAGGGTTAACTATGGCTACACCTTC.

This clonotype is medium-sized in the sample. The rearrangement joins TRBV30 to TRBJ2-3, with TRBD1 matching 9 bases. The germline V gene has CDR1 GTSNPN and CDR2 SVGIG (reference sequence). This CDR3 is 14 amino acids long. Germline trimming cut 5 bases from V and 3 bases from J; bases unmatched to any gene: 6. The CDR3: CAWGSDRGTDTQYF. The CDR3 bases are TGTGCCTGGGGATCGGACAGGGGAACAGATACGCAGTATTTT.

In this sample, this clonotype turned up many times. The chain employs TRBV11-1 and TRBJ2-4, with a weak D call TRBD2 (6 bases). The CDR3 loop spans 14 amino acids. The germline gives CDR1 SGHAT, CDR2 FQDESV (reference sequence). The V and J ends lost 2 bases and 6 bases respectively, with 11 bases between them. CDR3 in amino acids: CASSLTSSRNIQYF. CDR3 DNA sequence: TGTGCCAGCAGCTTAACTAGCTCGAGAAACATTCAGTACTTC. Full variable domain (rest looked up from reference TRBV11-1 and TRBJ2-4): EAEVAQSPRYKITEKSQAVAFWCDPISGHATLYWYRQILGQGPELLVQFQDESVVDDSQLPKDRFSAERLKGVDSTLKIQPAELGDSAMYLCASSLTSSRNIQYFGAGTRLSVL.

This clonotype has at least ten counts. The chain joins TRBV20-1 to TRBJ1-5, with 7 positions matching TRBD1. This CDR3 comprises 14 residues. Germline CDR1 is DFQATT and CDR2 is SNEGSKA (reference sequence). The V and J ends lost 6 bases and 1 base, in that order; junction bases with no gene match: 6. CDR3 region: CSAIGTASNQPQHF. The CDR3 DNA sequence: TGCAGTGCCATCGGGACAGCCAGCAATCAGCCCCAGCATTTT.

This clonotype was observed a handful of times. V and J are TRBV13 and TRBJ2-7; a possible D gene is TRBD2 (6 bases). The CDR3 has 14 residues. Germline values: CDR1 PRHDT, CDR2 FYEKMQ (reference sequence). The V end lost 5 bases, the J end lost 6 bases, and 17 bases lay between the germline ends. CDR3 protein: CASSELGGALEQYF. CDR3 coding DNA: TGTGCCAGCAGCGAACTGGGCGGGGCCCTCGAGCAGTACTTC.

This clonotype appeared many times. The rearrangement joins TRBV19 to TRBJ2-1, with D possibly TRBD2 on 6 matching bases. This CDR3 region has 14 residues. The ends were cut back, 3 bases at V and 9 bases at J, with 15 bases in the middle. Per the germline V gene, CDR1 is LNHDA and CDR2 is SQIVND (reference sequence). The CDR3 coding sequence is TGTGCCAGTAGTATCGGGACTGCCGAGGGTGAGCAGTTCTTC. It yields the protein CASSIGTAEGEQFF.

This chain joins TRBV9 and TRBJ1-2; the D is unclear. Per germline, CDR1 SGDLS and CDR2 YYNGEE. Trimming cost V 3 bases and J 2 bases, with 23 bases left between them. This CDR3 comprises 18 residues. The CDR3 DNA reads as TGTGCCAGCAGCGCGGCCAACGACGGACGGAGAAGGAACTATGGCTACACCTTC. Translating gives CASSAANDGRRRNYGYTF.

By share, this clonotype counts as medium-sized. The gene calls are TRBV29-1 and TRBJ1-1; 8 bases are a match to TRBD1. V dropped 2 bases and J dropped 1; count of bases not matched to a gene: 6. Germline V gene lookup returns CDR1 SQVTM and CDR2 ANQGSEA. This CDR3 is 15 amino acids long. CDR3 bases: TGCAGCGTTGAATACAGGGGGACCCAGAACACTGAAGCTTTCTTT. It specifies CSVEYRGTQNTEAFF.

This clonotype counts as medium-sized (0.01 to 0.1%). This chain connects TRBV29-1 to TRBJ1-1; a weak D match, TRBD1 (5 bases). Per the germline V gene, CDR1 is SQVTM and CDR2 is ANQGSEA. V shed 4 bases and J shed 4 bases, with 13 bases lying between them. CDR3 length equals 13 residues. The DNA of the CDR3 is TGCAGCGTTGGTGCAGGGCTTAGCACTGAAGCTTTCTTT. Its protein product is CSVGAGLSTEAFF.

The chain joins TRBV7-2 to TRBJ2-5; TRBD1 matches at 10 bases. Looked up from germline, CDR1 is SGHTA and CDR2 is FQGNSA. CDR3 length: 16 residues. The V segment lost 5 bases and the J segment 5 bases; nucleotides outside the gene matches: 11. CDR3 amino acids: CASSGPGQGIGETQYF. DNA for the CDR3: TGTGCCAGCAGCGGCCCGGGACAGGGGATCGGGGAGACCCAGTACTTC.

This clonotype was counted only a few times. The chain has TRBV20-1 and TRBJ2-3; 11 bases agree with TRBD2. Unmatched junction bases numbered 4, after V lost 0 bases and J lost 5 bases. The CDR3 is 15 amino acids. Per germline, CDR1 DFQATT and CDR2 SNEGSKA (reference sequence). CDR3 loop: CSAREPSGRIDTQYF. The CDR3 DNA follows: TGCAGTGCTAGAGAGCCTAGCGGGAGGATAGATACGCAGTATTTT.

In its sample, this clonotype is medium-sized. The chain uses TRBV19 and TRBJ1-2; D is unclear. The CDR3 consists of 11 residues. The V gene lost 5 bases and the J gene lost 9 bases, with 10 bases spanning the gap. Germline values: CDR1 LNHDA, CDR2 SQIVND (reference sequence). CDR3 sequence (DNA): TGTGCCAGTAGTGGCTTGCTAAGCTACACCTTC. Translation gives CASSGLLSYTF.

This clonotype occurred a few times. This sequence joins TRBV5-4 and TRBJ2-4; D uncertain. The CDR3 totals 15 residues. V lost 4 bases and J lost 0, with 11 bases in between. CDR1 and CDR2 from the germline V gene are SGHNT and YYREEE (reference sequence). The CDR3 nucleotides read TGTGCCAGCAGCCCGGACGGTTTAGCCAAAAACATTCAGTACTTC. As protein: CASSPDGLAKNIQYF.

This clonotype was recorded at least ten times. DNA of the CDR3: TGTGCCAGCAGCCCCCCTGGGAACATTCAGTACTTC. Translating gives CASSPPGNIQYF. The rearrangement links TRBV28 to TRBJ2-4; D gene uncertain. Germline loops: CDR1 MDHEN, CDR2 SYDVKM. Trimming took off 6 bases at V and 7 bases at J, with 10 bases between the two ends. The CDR3 totals 12 residues.

This clonotype is medium-sized (0.01 to 0.1%) by share. CDR3 in amino acids: CASSLQTGGINEQFF. The CDR3 DNA sequence: TGCGCCAGCAGCTTGCAGACAGGGGGTATCAATGAGCAGTTCTTC. The J gene is TRBJ2-1, the V gene TRBV5-1, with 9 bases fitting TRBD1. V lost 1 base and J lost 6; bases outside the gene matches: 5. Germline CDR1 reads SGHRS; CDR2 reads YFSETQ. The CDR3 is 15 amino acids. The whole variable domain, remainder taken from reference TRBV5-1 and TRBJ2-1, is KAGVTQTPRYLIKTRGQQVTLSCSPISGHRSVSWYQQTPGQGLQFLFEYFSETQRNKGNFPGRFSGRQFSNSRSEMNVSTLELGDSALYLCASSLQTGGINEQFFGPGTRLTVL.

Relative to its sample, this clonotype is medium-sized. This chain uses TRBV6-2 or TRBV6-3 with TRBJ1-2; 7 bases fit TRBD1. CDR1 is MNHEY, CDR2 SVGEGT, per germline. The length of the CDR3 is 12 residues. After removal of 6 bases from V and 4 bases from J, the junction contained 2 bases not matched to a gene. This chain's CDR3 is CASRTGAYGYTF. CDR3 coding DNA: TGTGCCAGCAGAACAGGGGCCTATGGCTACACCTTC.

As concerns this clonotype: This sequence may be a read error, since a much larger clone differs from it by one base. The rearrangement links TRBV7-9 to TRBJ2-3; tentatively, D is TRBD1 (6 bases). Germline CDR1 SEHNR, CDR2 FQNEAQ (reference sequence). V was shortened by 5 bases and J by 2 bases, with 14 bases between the two germline ends. This CDR3 region has 15 residues. CDR3 sequence reads: CASSTGTRSTDTQYF. DNA for the CDR3: TGTGCCAGCAGCACCGGGACAAGGTCCACAGATACGCAGTATTTT.

The chain links TRBV28 to TRBJ2-1; 8 positions match TRBD1. V lost 5 bases and J lost 4; bases outside the gene matches: 7. Germline V gives CDR1 MDHEN, CDR2 SYDVKM. CDR3 length: 15 amino acids. DNA for the CDR3: TGTGCCAGCAGTCCCGACAGGGGTTGGTACAATGAGCAGTTCTTC. This sequence encodes CASSPDRGWYNEQFF.

This rearrangement joins TRBV20-1 to TRBJ2-3, with TRBD1 as a possible D gene (5 bases). This CDR3 has 15 amino acids. Trimming took off 6 bases at V and 6 bases at J, with 22 bases between the two ends. CDR1 is DFQATT and CDR2 is SNEGSKA in the germline V gene (reference sequence). The CDR3 coding sequence is TGCAGTGCATCATCCGTCCAGGGTTCTGGGGATACGCAGTATTTT. Translated, it gives CSASSVQGSGDTQYF.

This clonotype is medium-sized in the sample. The chain combines TRBV28 with TRBJ1-6; 9 bases match TRBD1. Losses at the gene ends were 4 bases for V and 6 bases for J; bases not matched to a gene: 4. This CDR3 comprises 15 residues. Germline V gene sequence: CDR1 MDHEN, CDR2 SYDVKM. CDR3: CASSSGTGINSPLHF. The CDR3 coding sequence is TGTGCCAGCAGTTCGGGGACAGGGATTAATTCACCCCTCCACTTT. The whole variable domain, remainder taken from reference TRBV28 and TRBJ1-6, is DVKVTQSSRYLVKRTGEKVFLECVQDMDHENMFWYRQDPGLGLRLIYFSYDVKMKEKGDIPEGYSVSREKKERFSLILESASTNQTSMYLCASSSGTGINSPLHFGNGTRLTVT.